Following are 25 T cell receptor beta chains from one sample sequenced in a study of T cell changes during pregnancy in multiple sclerosis. The table came from immunoSEQ multiplex PCR; TCRdb's copy has only in-frame clones and leaves some out. Of 50,000 to 60,000 clones in the sample, approximately 90% were seen once. The sample consisted of peripheral blood, taken after pregnancy. The receptors stem from a female donor in good health, enrolled as a control in a pregnancy study.

The CDR3 region has the DNA TGTGCCACCAGCAGAGGTGATGACAGGTCCTACGAGCAGTACTTC. Its translation: CATSRGDDRSYEQYF. The chain recombines TRBV15 with TRBJ2-7; tentatively, D is TRBD1 (6 bases). The germline gives CDR1 LNHNV, CDR2 YYDKDF (reference sequence). This CDR3 spans 15 amino acids. Trimming removed 1 base from V and 1 base from J, with 11 bases in between.

This chain links TRBV21-1 with TRBJ2-1; the DNA was not used to check the table's D call, TRBD2. TRBV21-1 is listed as a pseudogene. The CDR3 length is 18 residues. The DNA for the CDR3 is TGTGCCAGCAGCAAAGGGACTAGCGGGAGGGGTTCCTACAATGAGCAGTTCTTC. It translates to CASSKGTSGRGSYNEQFF.

This rearrangement joins TRBV13 to TRBJ2-7; 14 bases match TRBD2. CDR1 PRHDT and CDR2 FYEKMQ come from the germline V gene (reference sequence). The CDR3 runs 16 residues. V was pared by 4 bases and J by 2 bases, with 4 bases of the junction left unmatched. DNA of the CDR3: TGTGCCAGCAGCTCCAAGACTAGCGGGAGGGCCTACGAGCAGTACTTC. It translates to CASSSKTSGRAYEQYF.

The J gene is TRBJ1-2, the V gene TRBV5-1, with 11 bases fitting TRBD1. The germline gives CDR1 SGHRS, CDR2 YFSETQ. J gave up 5 bases and V 2 bases, and 5 bases lay outside the gene matches. This CDR3 is built from 15 residues. The CDR3 is CASSFGTGGSYGYTF. Here the CDR3 DNA reads TGCGCCAGCAGCTTCGGGACAGGGGGTAGTTATGGCTACACCTTC.

This clone was detected once. The chain joins TRBV9 to TRBJ2-1; 9 nucleotides line up with TRBD2. Germline CDR1 and CDR2: SGDLS and YYNGEE. Unmatched junction bases numbered 5, after V lost 4 bases and J lost 6 bases. The length of the CDR3 is 14 residues. The DNA for the CDR3 is TGTGCCAGCAGCTCTAGCGGGATTAGCAATGAGCAGTTCTTC. Translating gives CASSSSGISNEQFF.

The chain recombines TRBV5-1 with TRBJ2-5; 9 positions match TRBD2. Trimming took 7 bases from V and 1 from J; bases not matched to a gene: 5. The CDR3 extends over 14 amino acids. Germline V gene lookup returns CDR1 SGHRS and CDR2 YFSETQ. The DNA for the CDR3 is TGCGCCAGCTCCAGCGGGGGGCGCCAAGAGACCCAGTACTTC. It yields the protein CASSSGGRQETQYF.

The CDR3 DNA reads as TGTGCCAGCTCACCTGGTGCGGGAACCTCCTACGAGCAGTACTTC. Its translation: CASSPGAGTSYEQYF. The V call is TRBV18, the J call TRBJ2-7, with D possibly being TRBD2 (6 bases). The V end was cut by 3 bases, the J end by 0 bases, with 12 bases between. The CDR3 length is 15 residues. Germline CDR1 is KGHSH and CDR2 is LQKENI.

The chain combines TRBV6-5 with TRBJ2-3, with TRBD2 matching 7 bases. CDR3 length equals 15 residues. Per germline, CDR1 MNHEY and CDR2 SVGAGI. V gave up 5 bases and J gave up 0 bases; unmatched junction bases: 5. The DNA for the CDR3 is TGTGCCAGCAGTCTGCAGCGGGGAAGCACAGATACGCAGTATTTT. This encodes CASSLQRGSTDTQYF.

The chain employs TRBV19 and TRBJ2-3; the D gene is possibly TRBD1 (7 bases). Germline V gene lookup returns CDR1 LNHDA and CDR2 SQIVND (reference sequence). Trimming removed 2 bases from V and 5 bases from J, with 11 bases in between. This CDR3 comprises 14 residues. CDR3 nucleotides: TGTGCCAGTAGTATACGGAGGGGGCGAGATACGCAGTATTTT. This sequence encodes CASSIRRGRDTQYF.

V and J are TRBV7-3 and TRBJ2-5, with TRBD2 matching over 8 bases. Germline V lookup: CDR1 SGHTA, CDR2 FQGTGA. This CDR3 contains 16 residues. Trimming took 5 bases from V and 2 from J; bases not matched to a gene: 10. The CDR3 here is CASSPITGGGQETQYF. Written as DNA, the CDR3 is TGTGCCAGCAGCCCAATTACCGGGGGGGGGCAAGAGACCCAGTACTTC. The full variable domain, completed using reference TRBV7-3 and TRBJ2-5, is GAGVSQTPSNKVTEKGKYVELRCDPISGHTALYWYRQSLGQGPEFLIYFQGTGAADDSGLPNDRFFAVRPEGSVSTLKIQRTERGDSAVYLCASSPITGGGQETQYFGPGTRLLVL.

This clone was found once. The junction and the germline gene differ at one end; a read error may be behind it. The DNA of the CDR3 is TGTGCCAGCGGCTTAGTCGAAAATACAGGGCACGAGCAGTACTTC. Translation: CASGLVENTGHEQYF. The chain recombines TRBV5-6 with TRBJ2-7; a weak D match, TRBD1 (6 bases). Germline CDR1 and CDR2: SGHDT and YYEEEE. CDR3 size: 15 residues.

The CDR3 is CASRRQGGAGELFF. In DNA form, the CDR3 reads TGTGCCAGCAGAAGGCAGGGCGGCGCCGGGGAGCTGTTTTTT. The chain has TRBV6-5 and TRBJ2-2; TRBD1 might be the D (5 bases). CDR3 length: 14 amino acids. Germline values: CDR1 MNHEY, CDR2 SVGAGI. V lost 6 bases and J lost 6, with 14 bases in between.

The chain employs TRBV29-1 and TRBJ2-7, with 10 bases lining up with TRBD1. Germline V CDR1 and CDR2: SQVTM, ANQGSEA. The length of the CDR3 is 15 residues. V shed 1 base, J shed 2 bases, and the junction held 5 bases outside the gene matches. CDR3 sequence: CSVEAKGQGTYEQYF. CDR3 nucleotides: TGCAGCGTTGAAGCCAAGGGACAGGGGACCTACGAGCAGTACTTC.

This chain connects TRBV4-1 to TRBJ2-7; a weak D match, TRBD2 (5 bases). The CDR3 has 12 amino acids. In germline, CDR1 is MGHRA, CDR2 YSYEKL. The ends were cut back, 1 base at V and 5 bases at J, with 6 bases in the middle. CDR3 in amino acids: CASSQGSDEQYF. CDR3 sequence (DNA): TGCGCCAGCAGCCAAGGTAGCGACGAGCAGTACTTC.

The chain couples TRBV19 to TRBJ2-5; no clear D. This CDR3 contains 13 residues. Germline V gene sequence: CDR1 LNHDA, CDR2 SQIVND (reference sequence). V lost 2 bases and J lost 4, with 8 bases in between. The CDR3 region is CASSITIRETQYF. CDR3 bases: TGTGCCAGTAGTATAACTATTAGAGAGACCCAGTACTTC.

This chain uses TRBV29-1 with TRBJ2-1, with 7 positions matching TRBD2. V trimming: 5 bases; J trimming: 6 bases; junction bases outside the gene matches: 10. This CDR3 has 14 residues. Germline V gene data show CDR1 as SQVTM and CDR2 as ANQGSEA. The CDR3 protein is CSVTRGSGPNEQFF. DNA of the CDR3: TGCAGCGTTACTCGCGGGAGTGGGCCCAATGAGCAGTTCTTC.

The V and J genes are TRBV6-1 and TRBJ2-7, with a possible D match to TRBD2 (5 bases). Looked up from germline, CDR1 is MNHNS and CDR2 is SASEGT. The germline V and J ends were trimmed by 6 bases and 0 bases, with 15 bases remaining between them. CDR3 length equals 15 residues. Written as DNA, the CDR3 is TGTGCCAGCAGCCTGGAGGAGATTTTCTCCTACGAGCAGTACTTC. Translation: CASSLEEIFSYEQYF.

This chain links TRBV7-9 with TRBJ1-1; possible D gene TRBD1, 5 bases. V shed 4 bases and J shed 1 base, with 13 bases lying between them. This CDR3 region has 15 residues. Germline V gives CDR1 SEHNR, CDR2 FQNEAQ (reference sequence). The DNA of the CDR3 is TGTGCCAGCAGCTCGAGAGACGGGGGGAACACTGAAGCTTTCTTT. It translates to CASSSRDGGNTEAFF.

The chain links TRBV5-1 to TRBJ1-3; TRBD1 might be the D (6 bases). With 3 bases removed from V and 4 bases from J, the gap between germline ends came to 17 bases. The CDR3 runs 16 residues. The germline CDR1 and CDR2 sequences are SGHRS and YFSETQ. In DNA form, the CDR3 reads TGCGCCAGCAGCTCGACGATAGGGGGTATCGGAAACACCATATATTTT. This sequence encodes CASSSTIGGIGNTIYF.

This clone was found once. This chain joins TRBV4-3 and TRBJ2-1; 10 bases line up with TRBD2. Losses at the gene ends were 0 bases for V and 3 bases for J; bases not matched to a gene: 5. This CDR3 contains 17 residues. CDR1 LGHNA and CDR2 YSLEER come from the germline V gene. The CDR3 DNA reads as TGCGCCAGCAGCCAAGATGAAGGACTAGCGGACTACAATGAGCAGTTCTTC. Its protein product is CASSQDEGLADYNEQFF.

This clone was recorded once. The chain employs TRBV29-1 and TRBJ2-1; weak D call: TRBD1 (5 bases). Trimming cost V 2 bases and J 13 bases, with 12 bases left between them. Germline CDR1 reads SQVTM; CDR2 reads ANQGSEA. The CDR3 runs to 11 residues. The CDR3 here is CSVELGPLQFF. DNA for the CDR3: TGCAGCGTTGAATTGGGGCCTCTTCAGTTCTTC.

The rearrangement uses TRBV12-5 and TRBJ2-7; D is unclear. The V gene's germline CDR1 is LGHNT and CDR2 FRNRAP. V lost 5 bases and J lost 5, with 10 bases in between. The CDR3 is 12 amino acids. The CDR3 reads CASGLRSDEQYF. CDR3 in DNA: TGTGCTAGTGGTCTAAGATCGGACGAGCAGTACTTC.

This chain joins TRBV4-1 and TRBJ2-7, with 10 bases matching TRBD1. The CDR3 runs 15 residues. From germline, CDR1 is MGHRA and CDR2 YSYEKL. The V segment lost 4 bases and the J segment 6 bases; nucleotides outside the gene matches: 9. CDR3 sequence (DNA): TGCGCCAGCAGCCGACCGGGACAGGGGATCCCCGAGCAGTACTTC. As protein: CASSRPGQGIPEQYF.

The genes are TRBV7-9 and TRBJ1-4; TRBD1 is a possible D gene (6 bases). Looked up from germline, CDR1 is SEHNR and CDR2 is FQNEAQ (reference sequence). V lost 5 bases to trimming and J lost 4 bases, with 11 bases between them. CDR3 length: 14 residues. CDR3: CASSPGQNNEKLFF. The CDR3 nucleotides read TGTGCCAGCAGCCCCGGACAGAATAATGAAAAACTGTTTTTT.

This chain uses TRBV30 with TRBJ1-2; 8 bases are shared with TRBD1. Germline loops: CDR1 GTSNPN, CDR2 SVGIG (reference sequence). The CDR3 runs to 17 residues. The V gene end was trimmed by 1 base and the J gene end by 2 bases; junction bases not matched to a gene: 12. The CDR3 DNA reads as TGTGCCTGGAGTGATGGGCAGGGGGCGTATGGAAACTATGGCTACACCTTC. Encoded protein: CAWSDGQGAYGNYGYTF. Variable domain in full (rest from reference TRBV30 and TRBJ1-2): SQTIHQWPATLVQPVGSPLSLECTVEGTSNPNLYWYRQAAGRGLQLLFYSVGIGQISSEVPQNLSASRPQDRQFILSSKKLLLSDSGFYLCAWSDGQGAYGNYGYTFGSGTRLTVV.